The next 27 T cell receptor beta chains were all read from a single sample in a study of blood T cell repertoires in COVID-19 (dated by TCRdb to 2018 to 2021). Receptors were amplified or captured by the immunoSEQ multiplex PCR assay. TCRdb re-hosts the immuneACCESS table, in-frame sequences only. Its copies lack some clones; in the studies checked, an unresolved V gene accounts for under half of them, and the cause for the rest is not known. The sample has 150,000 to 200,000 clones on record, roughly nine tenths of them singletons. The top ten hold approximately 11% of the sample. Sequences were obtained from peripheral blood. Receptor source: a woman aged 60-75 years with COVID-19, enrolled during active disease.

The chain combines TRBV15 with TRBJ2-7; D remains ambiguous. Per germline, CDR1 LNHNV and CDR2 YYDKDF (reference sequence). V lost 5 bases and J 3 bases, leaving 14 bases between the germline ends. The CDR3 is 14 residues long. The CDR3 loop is CATSLYTPFYEQYF. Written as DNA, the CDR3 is TGTGCCACCAGCTTATACACGCCGTTCTACGAGCAGTACTTC.

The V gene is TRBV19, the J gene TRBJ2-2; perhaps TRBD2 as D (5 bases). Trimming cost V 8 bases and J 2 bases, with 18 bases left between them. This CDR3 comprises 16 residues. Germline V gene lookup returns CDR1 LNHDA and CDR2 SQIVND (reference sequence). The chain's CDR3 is CASAPRGAGNTGELFF. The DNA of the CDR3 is TGTGCCAGTGCCCCCAGAGGTGCGGGTAACACCGGGGAGCTGTTTTTT.

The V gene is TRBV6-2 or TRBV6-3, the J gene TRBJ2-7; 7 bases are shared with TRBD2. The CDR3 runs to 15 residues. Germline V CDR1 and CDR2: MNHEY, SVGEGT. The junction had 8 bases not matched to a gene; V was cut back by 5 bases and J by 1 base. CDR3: CASSPLAELSYEQYF. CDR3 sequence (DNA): TGTGCCAGCAGTCCCCTAGCGGAATTGTCCTACGAGCAGTACTTC.

CDR3: CASSVVAAVYNEQFF. The CDR3 DNA reads TGTGCCAGCAGCGTAGTGGCAGCGGTCTACAATGAGCAGTTCTTC. J is TRBJ2-1 and V is TRBV9; TRBD2 is a possible D gene (5 bases). The V gene's germline CDR1 is SGDLS and CDR2 YYNGEE. This CDR3 region has 15 residues. The V end was cut by 0 bases, the J end by 3 bases, with 10 bases between.

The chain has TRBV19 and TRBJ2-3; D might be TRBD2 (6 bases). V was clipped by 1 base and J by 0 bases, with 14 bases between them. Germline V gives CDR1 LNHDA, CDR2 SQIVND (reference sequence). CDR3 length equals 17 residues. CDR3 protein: CASSIAGSGGSTDTQYF. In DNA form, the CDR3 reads TGTGCCAGTAGTATAGCAGGTAGCGGAGGTAGCACAGATACGCAGTATTTT.

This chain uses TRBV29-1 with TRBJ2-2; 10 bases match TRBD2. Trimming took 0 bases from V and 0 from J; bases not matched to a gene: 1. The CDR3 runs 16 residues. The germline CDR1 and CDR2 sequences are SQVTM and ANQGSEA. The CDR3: CSVEDLAGANTGELFF. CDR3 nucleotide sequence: TGCAGCGTTGAAGACCTAGCGGGAGCGAACACCGGGGAGCTGTTTTTT.

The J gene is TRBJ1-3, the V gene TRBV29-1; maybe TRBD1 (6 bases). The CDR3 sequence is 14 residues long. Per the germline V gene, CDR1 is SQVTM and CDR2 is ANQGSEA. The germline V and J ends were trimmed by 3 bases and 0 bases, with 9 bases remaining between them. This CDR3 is CSVETGISGNTIYF. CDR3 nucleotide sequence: TGCAGCGTTGAGACAGGTATCTCTGGAAACACCATATATTTT.

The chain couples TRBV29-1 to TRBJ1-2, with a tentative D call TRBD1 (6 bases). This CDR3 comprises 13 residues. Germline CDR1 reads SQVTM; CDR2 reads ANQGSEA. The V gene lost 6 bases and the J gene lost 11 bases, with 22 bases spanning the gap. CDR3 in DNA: TGCAGCGTCCCCTGGGGGGGGCCGTCCGGGTACACCTTC. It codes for CSVPWGGPSGYTF.

The CDR3 nucleotides are TGTGCCAGCAGCTTGAAAGTGGGCCTAGCGGCCGACAATGAGCAGTTCTTC. Protein sequence: CASSLKVGLAADNEQFF. V and J are TRBV7-3 and TRBJ2-1; 7 bases agree with TRBD2. Germline-derived CDR1 and CDR2 are SGHTA and FQGTGA. V was pared by 3 bases and J by 5 bases, with 13 bases of the junction left unmatched. This CDR3 is built from 17 residues.

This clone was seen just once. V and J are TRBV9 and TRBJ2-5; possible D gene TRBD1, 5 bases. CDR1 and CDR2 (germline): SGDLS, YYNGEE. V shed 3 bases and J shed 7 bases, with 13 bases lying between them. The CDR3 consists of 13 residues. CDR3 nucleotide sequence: TGTGCCAGCAGCGCAGGGCCCCCCTGGACCCAGTACTTC. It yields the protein CASSAGPPWTQYF.

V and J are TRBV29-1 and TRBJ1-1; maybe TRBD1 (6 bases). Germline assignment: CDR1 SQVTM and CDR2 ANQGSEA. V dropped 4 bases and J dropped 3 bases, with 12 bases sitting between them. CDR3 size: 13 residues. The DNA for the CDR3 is TGCAGCGTTGCCACAGGGCCGGACACTGAAGCTTTCTTT. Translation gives CSVATGPDTEAFF.

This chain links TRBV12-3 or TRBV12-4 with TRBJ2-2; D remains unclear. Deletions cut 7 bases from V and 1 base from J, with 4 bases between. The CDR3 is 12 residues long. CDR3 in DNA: TGTGCCAGCACCAAGAACACCGGGGAGCTGTTTTTT. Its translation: CASTKNTGELFF.

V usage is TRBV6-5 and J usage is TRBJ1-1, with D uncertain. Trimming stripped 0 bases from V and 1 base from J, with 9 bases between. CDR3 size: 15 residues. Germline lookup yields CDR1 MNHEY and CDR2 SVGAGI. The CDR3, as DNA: TGTGCCAGCAGTTACTCGCGGCAGACGAACACTGAAGCTTTCTTT. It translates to CASSYSRQTNTEAFF.

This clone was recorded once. This CDR3 reads CASSQAQGATNTEAFF. In nucleotides, the CDR3 is TGTGCCAGCAGCCAAGCCCAGGGGGCAACGAACACTGAAGCTTTCTTT. The V gene is TRBV3-1 (or the pseudogene TRBV3-2), the J gene TRBJ1-1, with 8 bases aligning to TRBD1. CDR1 and CDR2 from the germline V gene are LGHDT and YNNKEL (reference sequence). The CDR3 is 16 amino acids. Trimming took 1 base from V and 1 from J; bases not matched to a gene: 5.

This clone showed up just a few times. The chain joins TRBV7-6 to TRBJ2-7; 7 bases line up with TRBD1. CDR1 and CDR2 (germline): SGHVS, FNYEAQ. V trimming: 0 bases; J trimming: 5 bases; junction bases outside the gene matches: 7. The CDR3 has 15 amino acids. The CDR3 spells CASSLAGGAFHEQYF. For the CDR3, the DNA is TGTGCCAGCAGCTTAGCAGGGGGCGCGTTCCACGAGCAGTACTTC.

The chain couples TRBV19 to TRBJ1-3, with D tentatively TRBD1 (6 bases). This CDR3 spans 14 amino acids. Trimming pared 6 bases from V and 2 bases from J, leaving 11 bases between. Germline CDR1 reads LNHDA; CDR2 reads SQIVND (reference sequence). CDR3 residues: CASSVNRAGNTIYF. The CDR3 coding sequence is TGTGCCAGTAGCGTCAACAGGGCTGGAAACACCATATATTTT.

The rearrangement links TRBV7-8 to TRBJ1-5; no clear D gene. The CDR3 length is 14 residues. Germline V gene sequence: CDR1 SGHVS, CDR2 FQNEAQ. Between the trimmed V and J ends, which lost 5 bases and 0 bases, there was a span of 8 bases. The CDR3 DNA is TGTGCCAGCAGCCACAGATTTAGCAATCAGCCCCAGCATTTT. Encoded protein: CASSHRFSNQPQHF.

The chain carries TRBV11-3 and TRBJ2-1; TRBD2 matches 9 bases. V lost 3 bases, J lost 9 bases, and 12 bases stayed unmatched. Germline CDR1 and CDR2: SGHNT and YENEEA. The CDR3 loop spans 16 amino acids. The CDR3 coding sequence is TGTGCCAGCAGCTTGGAGGGCGGGAGGGCCGGTTTTGAGCAGTTCTTC. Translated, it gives CASSLEGGRAGFEQFF.

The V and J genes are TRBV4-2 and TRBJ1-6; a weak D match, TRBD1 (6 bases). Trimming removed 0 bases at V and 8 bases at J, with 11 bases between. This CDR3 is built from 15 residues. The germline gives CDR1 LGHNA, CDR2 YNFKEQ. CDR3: CASSQDQGLDSPLHF. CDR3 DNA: TGTGCCAGCAGCCAAGATCAGGGGTTGGATTCACCCCTCCACTTT.

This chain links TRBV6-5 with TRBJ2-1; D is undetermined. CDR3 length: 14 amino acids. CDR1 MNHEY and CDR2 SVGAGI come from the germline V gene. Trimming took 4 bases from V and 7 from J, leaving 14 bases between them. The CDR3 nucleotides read TGTGCCAGCAGTTTCTCCTTCAGGATAAATGAGCAGTTCTTC. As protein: CASSFSFRINEQFF.

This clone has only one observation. The CDR3: CASSSDRGWEKLFF. The CDR3 DNA reads TGTGCCAGCAGTTCAGACAGGGGGTGGGAAAAACTGTTTTTT. The chain is built from TRBV27 and TRBJ1-4; 9 nucleotides agree with TRBD1. Germline-derived CDR1 and CDR2 are MNHEY and SMNVEV (reference sequence). The CDR3 loop spans 14 amino acids. V lost 4 bases and J lost 8; bases outside the gene matches: 5.

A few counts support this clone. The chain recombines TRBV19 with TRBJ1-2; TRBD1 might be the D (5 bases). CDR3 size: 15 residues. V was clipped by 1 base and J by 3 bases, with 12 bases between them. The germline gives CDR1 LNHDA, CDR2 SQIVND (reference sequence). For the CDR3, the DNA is TGTGCCAGTAGTATAGTCGCCAGGGCGGACTATGGCTACACCTTC. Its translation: CASSIVARADYGYTF.

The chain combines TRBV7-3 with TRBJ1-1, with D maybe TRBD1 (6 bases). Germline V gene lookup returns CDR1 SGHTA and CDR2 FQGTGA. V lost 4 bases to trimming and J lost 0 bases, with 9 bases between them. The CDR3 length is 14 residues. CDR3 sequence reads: CASSSWTVNTEAFF. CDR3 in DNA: TGTGCCAGCAGCTCCTGGACAGTGAACACTGAAGCTTTCTTT.

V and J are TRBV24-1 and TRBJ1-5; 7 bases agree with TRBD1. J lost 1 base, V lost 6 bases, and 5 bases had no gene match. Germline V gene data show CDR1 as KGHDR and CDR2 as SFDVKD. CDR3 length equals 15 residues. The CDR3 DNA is TGTGCCACCAGTCCGGGGACAGCGAGCAATCAGCCCCAGCATTTT. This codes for CATSPGTASNQPQHF.

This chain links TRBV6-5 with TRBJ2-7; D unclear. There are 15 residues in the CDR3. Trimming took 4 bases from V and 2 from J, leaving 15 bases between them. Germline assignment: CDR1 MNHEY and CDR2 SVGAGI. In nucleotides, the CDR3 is TGTGCCAGCAGTTCCAAGTCGCTAGTTGCCTACGAGCAGTACTTC. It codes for CASSSKSLVAYEQYF.

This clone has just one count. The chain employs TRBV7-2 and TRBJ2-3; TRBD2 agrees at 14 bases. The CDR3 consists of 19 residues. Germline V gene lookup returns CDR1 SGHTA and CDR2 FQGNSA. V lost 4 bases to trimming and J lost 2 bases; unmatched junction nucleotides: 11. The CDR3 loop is CASSSGRPGLAGVTDTQYF. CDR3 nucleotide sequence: TGTGCCAGCAGCTCAGGAAGACCGGGACTAGCGGGAGTCACAGATACGCAGTATTTT.

DNA for the CDR3: TGTGCCATCAGTGAGTCACGCGGACTTGCGGAGCAGTACTTC. This encodes CAISESRGLAEQYF. V is TRBV10-3 and J is TRBJ2-7; a weak D match, TRBD2 (5 bases). With 0 bases removed from V and 7 bases from J, the gap between germline ends came to 13 bases. Looked up from germline, CDR1 is ENHRY and CDR2 is SYGVKD. The CDR3 is 14 amino acids.